This T cell receptor beta chain was obtained from a study of CD8+ T cells in alopecia areata. RNA was isolated and reverse transcribed to cDNA, the sequencing template. Repertoires were generated with immunoSEQ multiplex PCR, while TCRdb's copy carries only in-frame clones and drops some. The sample has roughly 140,000 clones, approximately 50% seen once. This receptor was obtained from a human donor with alopecia areata. The sequencing used CD4+ T cells sorted from blood, collected at week 0.

The CDR3 here is CASTGRWTDTQYF. CDR3 DNA sequence: TGTGCCAGCACAGGGAGGTGGACAGATACGCAGTATTTT. The genes are TRBV28 and TRBJ2-3, with D possibly matching TRBD2 (6 bases). The CDR3 consists of 13 residues. The ends were cut back, 7 bases at V and 3 bases at J, with 11 bases in the middle. Germline V lookup: CDR1 MDHEN, CDR2 SYDVKM.